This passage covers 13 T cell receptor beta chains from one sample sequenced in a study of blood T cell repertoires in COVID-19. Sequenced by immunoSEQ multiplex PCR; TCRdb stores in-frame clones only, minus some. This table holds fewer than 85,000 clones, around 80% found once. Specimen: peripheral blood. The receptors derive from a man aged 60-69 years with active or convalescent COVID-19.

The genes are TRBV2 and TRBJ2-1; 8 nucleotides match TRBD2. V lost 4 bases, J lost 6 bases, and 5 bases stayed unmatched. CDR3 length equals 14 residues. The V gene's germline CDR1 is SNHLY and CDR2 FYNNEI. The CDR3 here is CASSVERGSNEQFF. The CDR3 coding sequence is TGTGCCAGCAGTGTGGAGCGGGGGAGCAATGAGCAGTTCTTC.

The CDR3 here is CASSRTGVDTQYF. DNA of the CDR3: TGTGCCAGCAGTAGGACAGGGGTAGATACGCAGTATTTT. The V and J genes are TRBV28 and TRBJ2-3; 9 nucleotides line up with TRBD1. Per the germline V gene, CDR1 is MDHEN and CDR2 is SYDVKM. The V segment lost 5 bases and the J segment 5 bases; nucleotides outside the gene matches: 2. The CDR3 totals 13 residues.

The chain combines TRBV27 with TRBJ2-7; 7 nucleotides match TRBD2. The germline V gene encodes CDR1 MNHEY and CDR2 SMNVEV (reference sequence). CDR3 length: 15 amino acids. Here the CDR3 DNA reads TGTGCGACAGCTTTTCTCGCCCGGGGGGCCTACGAGCAGTACTTC. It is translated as CATAFLARGAYEQYF.

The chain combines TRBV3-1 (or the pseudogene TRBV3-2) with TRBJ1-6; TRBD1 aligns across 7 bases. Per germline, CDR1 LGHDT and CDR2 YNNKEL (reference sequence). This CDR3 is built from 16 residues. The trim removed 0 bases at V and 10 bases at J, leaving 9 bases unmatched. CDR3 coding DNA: TGTGCCAGCAGCCAAGAGTTGAGACAGGGAGACTCACCCCTCCACTTT. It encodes CASSQELRQGDSPLHF.

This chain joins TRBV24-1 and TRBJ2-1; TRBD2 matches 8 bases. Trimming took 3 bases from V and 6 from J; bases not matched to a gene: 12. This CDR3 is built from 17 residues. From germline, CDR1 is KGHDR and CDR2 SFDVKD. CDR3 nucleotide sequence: TGTGCCACCAGTGATGCATCGGGGGGGGGCGTCGTCAATGAGCAGTTCTTC. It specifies CATSDASGGGVVNEQFF.

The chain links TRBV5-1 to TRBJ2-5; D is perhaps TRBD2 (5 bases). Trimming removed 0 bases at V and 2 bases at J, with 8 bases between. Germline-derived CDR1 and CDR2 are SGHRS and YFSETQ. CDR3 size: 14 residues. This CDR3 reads CASSLGGKQETQYF. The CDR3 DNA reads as TGCGCCAGCAGCTTGGGAGGGAAACAAGAGACCCAGTACTTC.

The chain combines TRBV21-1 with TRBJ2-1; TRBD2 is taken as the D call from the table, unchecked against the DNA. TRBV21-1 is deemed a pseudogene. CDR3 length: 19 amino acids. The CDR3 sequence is CASSKKPNSGGLYNNEQFF. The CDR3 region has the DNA TGTGCCAGCAGCAAAAAACCCAATAGCGGGGGCTTATATAACAATGAGCAGTTCTTC.

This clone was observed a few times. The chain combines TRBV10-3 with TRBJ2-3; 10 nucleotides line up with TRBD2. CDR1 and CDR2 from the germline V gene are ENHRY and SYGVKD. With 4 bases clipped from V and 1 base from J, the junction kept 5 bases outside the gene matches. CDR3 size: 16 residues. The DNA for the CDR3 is TGTGCCATCAGTGGAACTAGCGGGGACCGCACAGATACGCAGTATTTT. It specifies CAISGTSGDRTDTQYF.

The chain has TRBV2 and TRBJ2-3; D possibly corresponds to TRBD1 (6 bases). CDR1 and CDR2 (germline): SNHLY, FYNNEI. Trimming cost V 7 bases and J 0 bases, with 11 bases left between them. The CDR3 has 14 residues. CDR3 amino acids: CASIWGPSTDTQYF. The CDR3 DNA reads TGTGCCAGCATCTGGGGGCCCAGCACAGATACGCAGTATTTT.

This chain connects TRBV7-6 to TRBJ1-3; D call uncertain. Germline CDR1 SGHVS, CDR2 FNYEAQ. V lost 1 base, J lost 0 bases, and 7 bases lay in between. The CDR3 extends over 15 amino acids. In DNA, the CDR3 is TGTGCCAGCAGCTTAGACGCAGACTCTGGAAACACCATATATTTT. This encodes CASSLDADSGNTIYF.

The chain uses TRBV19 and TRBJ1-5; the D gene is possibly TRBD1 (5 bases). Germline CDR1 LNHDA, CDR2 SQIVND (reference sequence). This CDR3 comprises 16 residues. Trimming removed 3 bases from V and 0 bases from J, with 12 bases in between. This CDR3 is CASSILTGYSNQPQHF. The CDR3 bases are TGTGCCAGTAGTATCCTCACAGGATATAGCAATCAGCCCCAGCATTTT.

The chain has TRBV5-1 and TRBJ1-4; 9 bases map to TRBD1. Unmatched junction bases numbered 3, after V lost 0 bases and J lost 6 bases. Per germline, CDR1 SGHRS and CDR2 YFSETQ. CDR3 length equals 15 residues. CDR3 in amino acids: CASSLEGTGYEKLFF. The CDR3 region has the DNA TGCGCCAGCAGCTTGGAGGGGACAGGGTATGAAAAACTGTTTTTT.

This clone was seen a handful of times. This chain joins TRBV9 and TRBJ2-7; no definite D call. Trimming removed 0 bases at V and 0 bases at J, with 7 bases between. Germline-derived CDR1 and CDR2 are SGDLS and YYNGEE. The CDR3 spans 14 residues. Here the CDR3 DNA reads TGTGCCAGCAGCGTAGAGCCCGCCTCCTACGAGCAGTACTTC. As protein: CASSVEPASYEQYF.